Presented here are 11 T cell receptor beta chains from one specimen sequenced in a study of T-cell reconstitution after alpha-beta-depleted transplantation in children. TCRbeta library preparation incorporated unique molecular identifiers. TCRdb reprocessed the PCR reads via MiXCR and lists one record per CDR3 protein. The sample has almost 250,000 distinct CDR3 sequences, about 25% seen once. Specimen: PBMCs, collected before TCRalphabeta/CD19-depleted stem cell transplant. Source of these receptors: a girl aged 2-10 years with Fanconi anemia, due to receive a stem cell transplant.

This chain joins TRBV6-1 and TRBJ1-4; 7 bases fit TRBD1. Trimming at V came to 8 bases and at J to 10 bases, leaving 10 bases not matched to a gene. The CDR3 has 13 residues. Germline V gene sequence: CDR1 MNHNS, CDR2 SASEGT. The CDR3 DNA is TGTGCCAGCGGCCCGGGACAGACGCTAAAACTGTTTTTT. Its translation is CASGPGQTLKLFF.

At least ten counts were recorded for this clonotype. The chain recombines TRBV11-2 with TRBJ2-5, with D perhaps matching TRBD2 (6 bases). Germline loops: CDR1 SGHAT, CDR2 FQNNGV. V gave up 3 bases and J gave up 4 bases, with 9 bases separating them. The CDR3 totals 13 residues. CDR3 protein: CASSFGGGETQYF. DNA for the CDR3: TGTGCCAGCAGCTTTGGGGGAGGAGAGACCCAGTACTTC.

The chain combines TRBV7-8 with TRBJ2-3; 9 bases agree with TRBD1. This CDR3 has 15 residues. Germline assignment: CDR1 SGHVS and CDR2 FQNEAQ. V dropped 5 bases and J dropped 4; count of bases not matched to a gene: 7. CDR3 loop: CASSQDRGVADTQYF. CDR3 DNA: TGTGCCAGCAGCCAGGACAGGGGTGTCGCAGATACGCAGTATTTT.

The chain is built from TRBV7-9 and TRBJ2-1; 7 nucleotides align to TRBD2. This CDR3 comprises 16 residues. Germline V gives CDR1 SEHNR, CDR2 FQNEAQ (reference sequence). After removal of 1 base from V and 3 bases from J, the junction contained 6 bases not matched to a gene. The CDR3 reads CASSLGASGLYNEQFF. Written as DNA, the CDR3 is TGTGCCAGCAGCTTAGGAGCTAGCGGTCTCTACAATGAGCAGTTCTTC.

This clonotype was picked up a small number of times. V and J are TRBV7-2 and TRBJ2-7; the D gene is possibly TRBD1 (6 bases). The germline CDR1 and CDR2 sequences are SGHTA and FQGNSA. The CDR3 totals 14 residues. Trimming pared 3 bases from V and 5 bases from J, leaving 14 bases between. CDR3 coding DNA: TGTGCCAGCAGCTTTCACAGGGTAGGGAACGAGCAGTACTTC. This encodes CASSFHRVGNEQYF.

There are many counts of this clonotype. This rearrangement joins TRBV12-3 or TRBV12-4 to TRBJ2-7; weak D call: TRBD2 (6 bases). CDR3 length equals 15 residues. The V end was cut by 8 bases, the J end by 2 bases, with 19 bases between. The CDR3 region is CASGEGGGPTYEQYF. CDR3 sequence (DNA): TGTGCCAGCGGTGAGGGCGGAGGGCCTACCTACGAGCAGTACTTC.

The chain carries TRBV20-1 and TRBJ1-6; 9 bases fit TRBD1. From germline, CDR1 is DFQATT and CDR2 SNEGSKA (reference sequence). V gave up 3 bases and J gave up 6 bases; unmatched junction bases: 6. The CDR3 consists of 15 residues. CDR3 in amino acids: CSASNPTGGNSPLHF. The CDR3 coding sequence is TGCAGTGCTAGTAACCCGACAGGGGGTAATTCACCCCTCCACTTT.

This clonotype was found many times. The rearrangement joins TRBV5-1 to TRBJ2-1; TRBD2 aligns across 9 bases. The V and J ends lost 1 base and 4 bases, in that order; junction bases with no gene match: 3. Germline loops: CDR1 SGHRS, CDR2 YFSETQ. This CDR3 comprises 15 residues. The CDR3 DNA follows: TGCGCCAGCAGCTTGATGGCGGGAGGGTACAATGAGCAGTTCTTC. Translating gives CASSLMAGGYNEQFF.

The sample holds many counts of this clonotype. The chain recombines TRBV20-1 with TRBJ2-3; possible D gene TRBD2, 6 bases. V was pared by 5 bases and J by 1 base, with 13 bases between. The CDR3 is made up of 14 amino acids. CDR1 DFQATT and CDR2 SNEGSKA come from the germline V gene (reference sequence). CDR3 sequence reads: CSAPIGSRTDTQYF. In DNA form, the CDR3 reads TGCAGTGCTCCTATCGGGAGTCGCACAGATACGCAGTATTTT.

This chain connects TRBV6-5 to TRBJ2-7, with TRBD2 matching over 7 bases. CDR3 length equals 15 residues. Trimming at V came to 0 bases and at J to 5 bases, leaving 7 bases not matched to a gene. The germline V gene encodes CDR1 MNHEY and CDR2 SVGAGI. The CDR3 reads CASSYSTLRGDEQYF. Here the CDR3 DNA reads TGTGCCAGCAGTTACTCGACTCTCCGGGGGGACGAGCAGTACTTC.

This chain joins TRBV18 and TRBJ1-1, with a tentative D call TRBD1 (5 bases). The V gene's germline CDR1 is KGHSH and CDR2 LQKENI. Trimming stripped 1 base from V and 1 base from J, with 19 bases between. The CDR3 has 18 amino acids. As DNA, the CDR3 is TGTGCCAGCTCACCACGTAGCCCAGACGGGGGTAAGAACACTGAAGCTTTCTTT. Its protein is CASSPRSPDGGKNTEAFF.